Listed below are T cell receptor beta chains from one sample, sequenced in a study of cytomegalovirus exposure and HLA in healthy donors. The assay was immunoSEQ multiplex PCR, and TCRdb's table has in-frame clones only and misses some. Found here are about 220,000 clones, roughly 88% of them singletons; the top ten hold more than 13%. Sequencing was done on a sample of PBMCs. Source of these receptors: a woman aged 25 to 39 in good health and CMV-seropositive. Each CDR3 is given with its conserved first and last residue. The D gene is left open where the match is weak. Size values are once, few and many counts, or a class for expanded clones, and some rows have none.

TRBJ1-4,TRBD1,-,TRBV4-1,TGCGCCAGCAGCCAATCCGGACAGGGGGGGAATGAAAAACTGTTTTTT,CASSQSGQGGNEKLFF
TRBJ2-7,TRBD2,-,TRBV5-1,TGCGCCAGCAGCTTGCGGGGGGGGACCGACTACGAGCAGTACTTC,CASSLRGGTDYEQYF
TRBJ1-4,TRBD1,once,TRBV5-1,TGCGCCAGCAGCCTTACAGGGGCACGGGAAAAACTGTTTTTT,CASSLTGAREKLFF
TRBJ1-1,-,few,TRBV20-1,TGCAGTGCTAGAGAAAACTCTGAAGCTTTCTTT,CSARENSEAFF
TRBJ1-1,-,-,TRBV13,TGTGCCAGCAGCTCGCCGCCAGTTGAAGCTTTCTTT,CASSSPPVEAFF
TRBJ1-2,-,many,TRBV19,TGTGCCAGTAGTATTGACACCATTTCTAACTATGGCTACACCTTC,CASSIDTISNYGYTF
TRBJ2-1,-,-,TRBV30,TGTGCCTGGAGTGTACAGGTTCGTGAGCAGTTCTTC,CAWSVQVREQFF
TRBJ1-5,-,-,TRBV4-1,TGCGCCAGCAGCCAAGAGGGGTTAGGGGGCAATCAGCCCCAGCATTTT,CASSQEGLGGNQPQHF
TRBJ1-2,-,-,TRBV10-3,TGTGCCATCAGTGAGTTTGTGGCGGATTTCTACTATGGCTACACCTTC,CAISEFVADFYYGYTF
TRBJ2-5,TRBD1,-,TRBV29-1,TGCAGCGTTGAAGAGGTCGGTCGCCGGGACAGGGGGCGAAAGACCCAGTACTTC,CSVEEVGRRDRGRKTQYF
TRBJ1-1,-,-,TRBV18,TGTGCCAGCTCAGCTCAGGGTTCTCTGCCTAGAGCTTTCTTT,CASSAQGSLPRAFF
TRBJ2-2,TRBD2,-,TRBV5-1,TGCGCCAGCGGGCTAGCGGGGAACACCGGGGAGCTGTTTTTT,CASGLAGNTGELFF
TRBJ1-1,-,-,TRBV12-5,TGTGCTAGTGTCCCGACGGTGAACACTGAAGCTTTCTTT,CASVPTVNTEAFF
TRBJ1-1,-,-,TRBV27,TGTGCCAGCAGTTTGACCATGAACACTGAAGCTTTCTTT,CASSLTMNTEAFF
TRBJ2-7,-,-,TRBV25-1,TGTGCCAGCAGCTCCTCAGGAAGTTGGTCCTACGAGCAGTACTTC,CASSSSGSWSYEQYF
TRBJ2-1,-,few,TRBV10-3,TGTGCCATCGCGTCCAGCTCCTACAATGAGCAGTTCTTC,CAIASSSYNEQFF
TRBJ2-1,-,once,TRBV30,TGTGCCTGGAGTACAAAACAAGGTCCGAATGAGCAGTTCTTC,CAWSTKQGPNEQFF
TRBJ2-4,-,-,TRBV7-9,TGTGCCAGCAGCAAGGAAGGACAGATACTAGCCAAAAACATTCAGTACTTC,CASSKEGQILAKNIQYF
TRBJ1-1,-,-,TRBV27,TGTGCCAGCAGTGACGACAGGTTTTTAGGAGCTTTCTTT,CASSDDRFLGAFF
TRBJ1-2,TRBD1,-,TRBV5-1,TGCGCCAGCAGCGACTATGACAGGGGCCAAGACTATGGCTACACCTTC,CASSDYDRGQDYGYTF
TRBJ2-7,TRBD2,few,TRBV28,TGTGCCAGCAGTCTACCGGGACTAGCGGGAAACTCCTACGAGCAGTACTTC,CASSLPGLAGNSYEQYF
TRBJ2-1,TRBD2,-,TRBV9,TGTGCCAGCAGCCTTAGCGGGAGAGTCAACAATGAGCAGTTCTTC,CASSLSGRVNNEQFF
TRBJ1-2,TRBD1,-,TRBV18,TGTGCCAGCTCACCCGACTTACAGGGGTATGGCTACACCTTC,CASSPDLQGYGYTF
TRBJ1-1,-,-,TRBV6-1,TGTGCCAGCACCGAGCCAAAGAACACTGAAGCTTTCTTT,CASTEPKNTEAFF
TRBJ2-1,TRBD2,-,TRBV28,TGTGCCAGCAGTTTAAGGAGACTAGCCCCAAATACGTCGGGGGAGCAGTTCTTC,CASSLRRLAPNTSGEQFF
TRBJ1-2,-,-,TRBV19,TGTGCCAGCAATGGCCCAGGATCGAACTATGGCTACACCTTC,CASNGPGSNYGYTF
TRBJ1-2,-,once,TRBV2,TGTGCCACCTTGGGGGGGTTTAACTATGGCTACACCTTC,CATLGGFNYGYTF